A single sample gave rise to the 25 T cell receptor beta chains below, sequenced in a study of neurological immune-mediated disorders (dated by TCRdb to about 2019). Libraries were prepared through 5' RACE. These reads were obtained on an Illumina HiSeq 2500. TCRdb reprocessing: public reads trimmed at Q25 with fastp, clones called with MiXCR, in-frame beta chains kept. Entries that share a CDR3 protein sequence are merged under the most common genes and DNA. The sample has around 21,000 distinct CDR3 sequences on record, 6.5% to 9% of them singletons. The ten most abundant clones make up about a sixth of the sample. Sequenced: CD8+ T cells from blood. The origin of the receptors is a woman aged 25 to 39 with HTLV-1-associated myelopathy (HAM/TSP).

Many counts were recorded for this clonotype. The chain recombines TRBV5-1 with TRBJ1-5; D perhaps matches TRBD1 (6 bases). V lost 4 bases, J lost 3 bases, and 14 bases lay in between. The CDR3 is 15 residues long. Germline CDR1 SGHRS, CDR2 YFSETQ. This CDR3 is CASSRYAGDNQPQHF. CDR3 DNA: TGCGCCAGCAGCCGTTACGCAGGGGACAATCAGCCCCAGCATTTT.

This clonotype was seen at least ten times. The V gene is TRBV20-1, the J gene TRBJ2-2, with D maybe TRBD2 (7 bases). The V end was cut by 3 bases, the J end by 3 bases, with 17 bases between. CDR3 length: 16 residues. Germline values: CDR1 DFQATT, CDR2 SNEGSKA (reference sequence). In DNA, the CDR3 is TGCAGTGCTAGGGGGGAGCGAGGGGGGGACACCGGGGAGCTGTTTTTT. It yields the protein CSARGERGGDTGELFF.

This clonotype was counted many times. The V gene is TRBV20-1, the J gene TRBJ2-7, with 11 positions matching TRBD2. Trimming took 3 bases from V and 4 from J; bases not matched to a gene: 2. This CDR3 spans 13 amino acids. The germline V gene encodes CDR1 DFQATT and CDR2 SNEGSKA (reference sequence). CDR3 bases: TGCAGTGCTAGCGGGACTAGCGGTTACGAGCAGTACTTC. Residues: CSASGTSGYEQYF.

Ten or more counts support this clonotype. The chain's CDR3 is CSARRGTSYNEQFF. CDR3 DNA sequence: TGCAGTGCTAGAAGGGGGACATCCTACAATGAGCAGTTCTTC. The gene calls are TRBV20-1 and TRBJ2-1; D is possibly TRBD1 (6 bases). V was shortened by 2 bases and J by 1 base, with 9 bases between the two germline ends. The CDR3 is made up of 14 amino acids. Looked up from germline, CDR1 is DFQATT and CDR2 is SNEGSKA (reference sequence).

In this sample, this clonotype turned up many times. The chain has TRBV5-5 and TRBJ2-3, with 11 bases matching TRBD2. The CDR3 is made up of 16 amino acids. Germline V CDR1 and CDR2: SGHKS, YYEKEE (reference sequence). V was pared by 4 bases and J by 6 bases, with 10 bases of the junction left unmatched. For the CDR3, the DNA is TGTGCCAGCAGCCCCCAGGGACTAGCGGTGTACGATACGCAGTATTTT. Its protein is CASSPQGLAVYDTQYF.

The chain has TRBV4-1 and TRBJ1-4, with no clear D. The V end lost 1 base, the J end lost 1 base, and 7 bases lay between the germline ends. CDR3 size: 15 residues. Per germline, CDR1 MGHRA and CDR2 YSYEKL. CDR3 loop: CASSQGTETNEKLFF. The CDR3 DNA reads TGCGCCAGCAGCCAAGGGACGGAAACTAATGAAAAACTGTTTTTT.

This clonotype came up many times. CDR3 in amino acids: CASSQGRLAGGDTQYF. The CDR3 coding sequence is TGCGCCAGCAGCCAAGGTAGACTAGCGGGGGGAGATACGCAGTATTTT. The rearrangement uses TRBV4-1 and TRBJ2-3; 13 bases map to TRBD2. The trim removed 1 base at V and 5 bases at J, leaving 3 bases unmatched. Germline V gives CDR1 MGHRA, CDR2 YSYEKL. This CDR3 region has 16 residues.

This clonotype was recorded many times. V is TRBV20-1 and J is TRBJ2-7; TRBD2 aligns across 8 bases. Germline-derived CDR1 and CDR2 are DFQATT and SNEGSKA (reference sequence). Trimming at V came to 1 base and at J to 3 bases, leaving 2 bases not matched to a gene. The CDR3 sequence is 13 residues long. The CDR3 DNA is TGCAGTGCTAGAGGCCTAGCGGGCTACGAGCAGTACTTC. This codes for CSARGLAGYEQYF.

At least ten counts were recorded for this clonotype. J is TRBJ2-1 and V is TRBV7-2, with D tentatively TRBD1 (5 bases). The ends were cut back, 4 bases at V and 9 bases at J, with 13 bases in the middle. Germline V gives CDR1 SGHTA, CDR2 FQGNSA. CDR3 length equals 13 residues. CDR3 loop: CASSSLQGIEQFF. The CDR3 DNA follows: TGTGCCAGCAGCTCACTCCAGGGTATTGAGCAGTTCTTC.

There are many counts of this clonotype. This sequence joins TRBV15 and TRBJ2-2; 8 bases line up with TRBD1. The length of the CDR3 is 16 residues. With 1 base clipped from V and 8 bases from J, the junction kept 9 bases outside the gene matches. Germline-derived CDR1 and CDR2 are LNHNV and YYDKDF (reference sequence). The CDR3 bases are TGTGCCACCAGCAGAGGGGGGCAGGGGGCTTCGGGGGAGCTGTTTTTT. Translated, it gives CATSRGGQGASGELFF.

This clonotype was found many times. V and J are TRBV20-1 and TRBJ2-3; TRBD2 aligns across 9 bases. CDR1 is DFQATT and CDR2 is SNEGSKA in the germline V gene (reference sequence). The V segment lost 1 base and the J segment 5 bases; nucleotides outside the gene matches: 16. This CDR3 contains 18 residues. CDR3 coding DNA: TGCAGTGCTAGAGGGAATAGCGGGGGCCCCTTTCACCAAGATACGCAGTATTTT. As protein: CSARGNSGGPFHQDTQYF.

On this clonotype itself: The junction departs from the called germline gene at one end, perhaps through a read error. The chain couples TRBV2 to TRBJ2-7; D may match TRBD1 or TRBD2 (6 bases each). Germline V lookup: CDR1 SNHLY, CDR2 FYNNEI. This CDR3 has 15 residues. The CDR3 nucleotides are TGTGCCAGCAGCGAAGGAGGAGGGGGGTCCTACGAGCAGTACTTC. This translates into CASSEGGGGSYEQYF.

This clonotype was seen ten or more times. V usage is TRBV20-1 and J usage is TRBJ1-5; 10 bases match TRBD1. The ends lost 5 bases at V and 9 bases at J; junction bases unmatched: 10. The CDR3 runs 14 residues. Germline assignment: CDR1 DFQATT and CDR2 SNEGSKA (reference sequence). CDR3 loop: CSASPGTGAGPQHF. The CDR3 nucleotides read TGCAGTGCTTCCCCCGGGACAGGGGCCGGGCCCCAGCATTTT.

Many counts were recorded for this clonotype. CDR3: CASSVGQGAPDTQYF. The CDR3, as DNA: TGTGCCAGCAGTGTAGGACAGGGGGCCCCAGATACGCAGTATTTT. This rearrangement joins TRBV6-4 to TRBJ2-3, with 11 bases fitting TRBD1. Germline CDR1 and CDR2: MRHNA and SNTAGT. J gave up 4 bases and V 4 bases, and 4 bases lay outside the gene matches. The CDR3 length is 15 residues.

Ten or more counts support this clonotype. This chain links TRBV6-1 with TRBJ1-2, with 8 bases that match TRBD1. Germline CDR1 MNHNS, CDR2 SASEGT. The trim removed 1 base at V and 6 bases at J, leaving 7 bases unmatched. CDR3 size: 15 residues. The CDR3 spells CASSEEPRGLDGYTF. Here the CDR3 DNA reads TGTGCCAGCAGTGAAGAACCCAGGGGGCTTGATGGCTACACCTTC.

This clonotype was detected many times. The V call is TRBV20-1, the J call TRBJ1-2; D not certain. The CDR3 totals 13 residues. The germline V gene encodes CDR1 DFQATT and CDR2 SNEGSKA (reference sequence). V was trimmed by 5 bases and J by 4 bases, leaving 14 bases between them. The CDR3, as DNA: TGCAGTGCTCTCAGCCAGAGCTTCTATGGCTACACCTTC. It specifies CSALSQSFYGYTF.

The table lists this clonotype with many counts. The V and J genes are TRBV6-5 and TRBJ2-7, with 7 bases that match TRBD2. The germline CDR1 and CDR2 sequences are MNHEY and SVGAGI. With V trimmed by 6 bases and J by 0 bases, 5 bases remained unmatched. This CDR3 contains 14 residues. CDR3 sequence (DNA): TGTGCCAGCAGCACTAGCGCTGGCTCCTACGAGCAGTACTTC. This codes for CASSTSAGSYEQYF.

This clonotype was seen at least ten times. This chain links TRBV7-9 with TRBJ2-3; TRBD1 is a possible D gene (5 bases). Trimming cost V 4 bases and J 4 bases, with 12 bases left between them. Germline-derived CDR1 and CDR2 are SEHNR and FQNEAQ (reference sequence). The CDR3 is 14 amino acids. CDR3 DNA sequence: TGTGCCAGCAGCTCGTGGACATTTCCAGATACGCAGTATTTT. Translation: CASSSWTFPDTQYF. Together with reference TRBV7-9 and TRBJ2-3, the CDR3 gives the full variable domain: DTGVSQNPRHKITKRGQNVTFRCDPISEHNRLYWYRQTLGQGPEFLTYFQNEAQLEKSRLLSDRFSAERPKGSFSTLEIQRTEQGDSAMYLCASSSWTFPDTQYFGPGTRLTVL.

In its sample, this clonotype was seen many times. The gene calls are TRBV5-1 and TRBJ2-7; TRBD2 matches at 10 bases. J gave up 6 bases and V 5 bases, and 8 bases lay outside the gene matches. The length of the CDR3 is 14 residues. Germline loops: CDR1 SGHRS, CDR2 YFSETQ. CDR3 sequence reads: CASSTSSGGIEQYF. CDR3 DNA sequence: TGCGCCAGCAGTACCTCTAGCGGGGGTATCGAGCAGTACTTC. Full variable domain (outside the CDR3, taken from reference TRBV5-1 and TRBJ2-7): KAGVTQTPRYLIKTRGQQVTLSCSPISGHRSVSWYQQTPGQGLQFLFEYFSETQRNKGNFPGRFSGRQFSNSRSEMNVSTLELGDSALYLCASSTSSGGIEQYFGPGTRLTVT.

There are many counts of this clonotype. The CDR3, as DNA: TGTGCCAGCAGCCTAAGACAAAACAATGAGCAGTTCTTC. Its translation is CASSLRQNNEQFF. The chain carries TRBV12-3 or TRBV12-4 and TRBJ2-1; D remains unclear. V lost 6 bases and J lost 5, with 11 bases in between. The CDR3 loop spans 13 amino acids.

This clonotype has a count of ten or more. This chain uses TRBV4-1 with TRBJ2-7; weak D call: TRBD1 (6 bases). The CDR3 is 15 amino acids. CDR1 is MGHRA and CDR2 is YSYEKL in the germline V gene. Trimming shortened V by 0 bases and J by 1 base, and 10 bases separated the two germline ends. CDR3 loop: CASSQDPGESYEQYF. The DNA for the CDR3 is TGCGCCAGCAGCCAAGATCCAGGGGAATCCTACGAGCAGTACTTC.

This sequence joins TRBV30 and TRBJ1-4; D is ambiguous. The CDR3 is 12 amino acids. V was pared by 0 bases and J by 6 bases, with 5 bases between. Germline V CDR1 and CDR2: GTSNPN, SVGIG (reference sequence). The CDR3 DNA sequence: TGTGCCTGGAGTGTGAGGGATGAAAAACTGTTTTTT. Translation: CAWSVRDEKLFF.

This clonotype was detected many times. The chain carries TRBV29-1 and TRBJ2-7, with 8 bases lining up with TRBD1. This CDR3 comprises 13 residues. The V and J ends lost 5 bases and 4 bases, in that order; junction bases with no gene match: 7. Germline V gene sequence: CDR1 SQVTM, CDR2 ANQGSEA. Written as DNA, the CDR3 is TGCAGCGTTAGGGGCCAGGGGGCTTACGAGCAGTACTTC. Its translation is CSVRGQGAYEQYF.

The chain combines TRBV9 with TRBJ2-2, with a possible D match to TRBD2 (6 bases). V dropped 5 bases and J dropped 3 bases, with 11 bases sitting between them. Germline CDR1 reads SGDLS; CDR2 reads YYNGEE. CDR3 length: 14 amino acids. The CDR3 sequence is CASRRRGDTGELFF. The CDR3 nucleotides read TGTGCCAGCAGGCGGAGGGGAGACACCGGGGAGCTGTTTTTT.

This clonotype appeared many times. In DNA, the CDR3 is TGTGCCAGCAGCTTTTGGACGTCCCTCGCCACAGATACGCAGTATTTT. The encoded protein is CASSFWTSLATDTQYF. V gene TRBV12-3 or TRBV12-4 combines with J gene TRBJ2-3; D remains unclear. The CDR3 contains 16 residues. The ends were cut back, 6 bases at V and 2 bases at J, with 18 bases in the middle.